Below, one T cell receptor (beta chain) is given with its context. Its antigen is currently not known. It has no much larger one-base neighbor in the sample; base qualities were not kept. The time point label of this sample denotes: cells obtained before transplantation from donor or recipient. CD3+CD4+ and CD3+CD8+ populations were FACS-sorted from unstimulated pre-transplant donor and recipient cells taken from spleen or lymph nodes. This specimen belongs to a study of graft-versus-host responses after intestinal transplantation (dated by TCRdb to about 2021). A note on the overall study: Multivisceral, liver-intestinal, or isolated intestinal transplants were received by the recipients. Every recipient was given anti-thymocyte globulin induction, then maintenance tacrolimus and steroids for 3 to 4 years. After intestinal transplantation, graft-versus-host and host-versus-graft alloreactive T cell clones in the graft, circulation and bone marrow were tracked using bulk TCR-beta CDR3 sequencing. To identify alloreactive clones, pre-transplant mixed lymphocyte reaction products were sequenced and compared with unstimulated pre-transplant donor and recipient T cells. The cohort enrolled 20 to 25 intestinal transplant recipients including one retransplant, and a few patients lacking pretransplant specimens were excluded. A peak of at least 4% donor T cells among recipient peripheral blood mononuclear cells was the definition used for donor T cell macrochimerism. Rather than going through the commercial service, samples from a few later patients were sequenced in-house on an Illumina MiSeq and processed with MiXCR.

The paper's findings and limits, for the study overall: GvH clones were found in recipient bone marrow, and some of the GvH clones appeared earlier in ileal mucosa or blood, which is consistent with an intestinal mucosal origin. Early after transplant, peak levels of circulating GvH clones were associated with declines in HvG clones. In the allografts of patients with donor T cell macrochimerism, GvH to HvG T cell clonal ratios were high. The relatively low number and heterogeneity of intestinal transplant patients limited the conclusions.

Libraries came from the immunoSEQ multiplex PCR assay. For most patients, genomic DNA was isolated with the Qiagen DNeasy Blood and Tissue Kit and shipped frozen to Adaptive Biotechnologies for TCR sequencing. For most patients, genomic DNA was subjected to high-throughput TCR-beta CDR3 sequencing by Adaptive Biotechnologies. The source study handled its data this way. Adaptive's ImmunoSEQ software was the source of the TCR sequencing data for about 18 patients, while a few other patients were processed with MiXCR and VDJtools. CD4 versus CD8 sorting errors were corrected by removing sequences found in both subsets at a frequency ratio below 5:1. Because the origin of CDR3 nucleotide sequences shared between donor and recipient could not be assigned, those sequences were removed. Alloreactive clones required at least 2-fold expansion over unstimulated cells and minimum CFSE-low frequency of 0.002% (template counts) or 0.001% (read counts). Clones were considered mappable if detected in sequenced pre-transplant spleen, lymph node, or MLR CFSE-low populations of the donor or recipient. Cumulative frequency of alloreactive clones was calculated as a percentage of all sequences weighted by copy number. Imported from immuneACCESS, the table was reduced by TCRdb to in-frame sequences with V and J called. These copies leave out some clones; in studies compared against another copy, an unresolved V gene accounts for under half, and the cause of the remainder is not known. V and J calls and clone size are given by that table; D and trimming were obtained from the DNA. The sample has around 77,000 clones on record, approximately 96% of them singletons. The ten largest clones add up to around 0.51% of the sample.

The germline V gene specifies MDHEN as CDR1 and SYDVKM as CDR2. The cysteine opens and the phenylalanine closes a CDR3 of 15 amino acids. Of all the DNA, just the CDR3 is kept, 45 bases in frame from base 1. The germline V end is reduced by 6 bases and the J end by 4 bases; junction bases left unmatched: 9. This TCR derives from a human donor who received an intestinal transplant. The sequenced sample was unstimulated CD8+ T cells sorted from spleen or lymph node cells, obtained before intestinal transplant. The rearrangement combines TRBV28 with TRBJ1-5; TRBD1 matches 7 bases in the middle. The nucleotides are TGTGCCAGCAGCCTAGACGACAGGGTAAATCAGCCCCAGCATTTT. Its translation reads: CASSLDDRVNQPQHF.